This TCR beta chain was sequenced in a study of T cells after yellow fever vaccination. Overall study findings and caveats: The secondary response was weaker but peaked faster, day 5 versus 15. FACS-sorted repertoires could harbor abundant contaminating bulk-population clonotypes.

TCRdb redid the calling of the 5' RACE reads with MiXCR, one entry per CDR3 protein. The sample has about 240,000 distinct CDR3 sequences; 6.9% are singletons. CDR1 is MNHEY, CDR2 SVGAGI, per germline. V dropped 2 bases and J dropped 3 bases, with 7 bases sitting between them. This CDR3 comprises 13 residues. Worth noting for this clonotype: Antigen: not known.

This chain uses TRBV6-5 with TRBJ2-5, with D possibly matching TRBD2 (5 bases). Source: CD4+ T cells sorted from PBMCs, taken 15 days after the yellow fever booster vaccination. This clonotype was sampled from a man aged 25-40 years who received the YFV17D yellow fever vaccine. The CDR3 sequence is CASSYGLKETQYF. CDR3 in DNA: TGTGCCAGCAGTTACGGACTGAAAGAGACCCAGTACTTC.